The T cell receptor beta chain under discussion was sequenced for a study of T cell changes during pregnancy in multiple sclerosis. The V end was cut by 6 bases, the J end by 4 bases, with 10 bases between. Germline CDR1 MNHNS, CDR2 SASEGT. This CDR3 is built from 12 residues. This table comes from immunoSEQ multiplex PCR, and its TCRdb copy is limited to in-frame clones, with some not included. The sample shows around 69,000 clones, around 92% of them seen only once. This clonotype was obtained from a female donor with multiple sclerosis, enrolled in a pregnancy study. The sequencing here drew on peripheral blood, taken in the first trimester of pregnancy. The V gene is TRBV6-1, the J gene TRBJ2-7; D not resolved. The CDR3 nucleotides are TGTGCCAGCAGGGGCAACACGTACGAGCAGTACTTC. Protein: CASRGNTYEQYF.